The 32 T cell receptor beta chains listed next were all sequenced from one sample in a study of blood T cell repertoires in COVID-19 (dated by TCRdb to 2020 to 2022). The library was made by the immunoSEQ multiplex PCR assay. In its TCRdb copy, this immuneACCESS table keeps in-frame sequences only and misses some clones. Where compared with another copy, unresolved V genes explain less than half of these, and the others have no known cause. Here the sample has 40,000 to 65,000 clones; roughly 86% occur a single time. The ten largest clones represent approximately 12% of the sample. Sequencing was carried out using peripheral blood. These receptors came from a man between 65 and 85 years old with active COVID-19.

This chain links TRBV19 with TRBJ1-2; TRBD1 aligns across 10 bases. The CDR3 length is 15 residues. With 6 bases clipped from V and 4 bases from J, the junction kept 8 bases outside the gene matches. The germline V gene encodes CDR1 LNHDA and CDR2 SQIVND (reference sequence). CDR3 protein: CASSPSGQGFYGYTF. The CDR3 DNA reads TGTGCCAGTAGCCCCTCGGGACAGGGGTTCTATGGCTACACCTTC.

This clone has just a few counts. This chain's CDR3 is CASSPTAGMNTEAFF. DNA for the CDR3: TGTGCCAGCAGCCCGACTGCCGGGATGAACACTGAAGCTTTCTTT. The chain has TRBV7-3 and TRBJ1-1, with D unresolved. Germline CDR1 SGHTA, CDR2 FQGTGA. Trimming pared 5 bases from V and 0 bases from J, leaving 13 bases between. The CDR3 runs 15 residues.

The chain carries TRBV6-4 and TRBJ2-2; D is perhaps TRBD1 (6 bases). Per the germline V gene, CDR1 is MRHNA and CDR2 is SNTAGT. Trimming left V 4 bases short and J 2 bases short, with 8 bases between. This CDR3 is built from 14 residues. The CDR3 DNA reads as TGTGCCAGCAGTGCCGGGACAAACACCGGGGAGCTGTTTTTT. It is translated as CASSAGTNTGELFF.

This chain links TRBV10-3 with TRBJ1-1; D gene unclear. V shed 6 bases and J shed 9 bases, with 17 bases lying between them. The CDR3 covers 13 residues. Germline V gene sequence: CDR1 ENHRY, CDR2 SYGVKD. The CDR3 bases are TGTGCCATCAGCTTATTACTCCGGGAGCAAGCTTTCTTT. Translation gives CAISLLLREQAFF.

J is TRBJ1-1 and V is TRBV29-1; TRBD1 agrees at 8 bases. The junction had 5 bases not matched to a gene; V was cut back by 4 bases and J by 7 bases. CDR1 is SQVTM and CDR2 is ANQGSEA in the germline V gene. This CDR3 region has 12 residues. CDR3 coding DNA: TGCAGCGTTGGGCCAGGGGGCGGTGAAGCTTTCTTT. The encoded protein is CSVGPGGGEAFF.

This chain connects TRBV5-1 to TRBJ2-5; the D gene is possibly TRBD1 (6 bases). Germline values: CDR1 SGHRS, CDR2 YFSETQ. V lost 0 bases, J lost 5 bases, and 8 bases lay in between. The CDR3 has 13 amino acids. CDR3 amino acids: CASSLAGGETQYF. The DNA of the CDR3 is TGCGCCAGCAGCTTGGCTGGGGGCGAGACCCAGTACTTC.

This chain links TRBV6-6 with TRBJ1-2; 9 bases are a match to TRBD1. CDR1 is MNHNY and CDR2 is SVGAGI in the germline V gene (reference sequence). J was trimmed by 3 bases and V by 6 bases; bases with no gene match: 8. The CDR3 runs to 15 residues. CDR3 in amino acids: CASSSTDRGDYGYTF. CDR3 nucleotides: TGTGCCAGCAGCTCGACCGACAGGGGGGACTATGGCTACACCTTC.

This clone is termed medium-sized (0.01 to 0.1%). V is TRBV4-3 and J is TRBJ2-1; 9 nucleotides line up with TRBD1. CDR1 and CDR2 (germline): LGHNA, YSLEER. Trimming removed 2 bases from V and 2 bases from J; junction bases left unmatched: 4. The CDR3 is 16 residues long. The CDR3 coding sequence is TGCGCCAGCAGCCAACTGGACAGGGGAACCTACAATGAGCAGTTCTTC. It specifies CASSQLDRGTYNEQFF.

CDR3 in DNA: TGTGCCAGCAGCCGACAGGCTGAAGCTTTCTTT. Translation gives CASSRQAEAFF. The J gene is TRBJ1-1, the V gene TRBV28, with a weak D call TRBD1 (6 bases). The CDR3 contains 11 residues. Per germline, CDR1 MDHEN and CDR2 SYDVKM. V dropped 6 bases and J dropped 6 bases, with 8 bases sitting between them.

This chain links TRBV7-2 with TRBJ1-4; tentative D call: TRBD1 (6 bases). Germline V gene lookup returns CDR1 SGHTA and CDR2 FQGNSA. The CDR3 runs to 14 residues. V lost 8 bases and J lost 10, with 20 bases in between. Written as DNA, the CDR3 is TGTGCCAGCGGCGTGGGGTCCTTAGGGGGAAAACTGTTTTTT. Translation gives CASGVGSLGGKLFF.

This chain joins TRBV27 and TRBJ2-5; 7 bases line up with TRBD1. Germline CDR1 reads MNHEY; CDR2 reads SMNVEV (reference sequence). The trim removed 0 bases at V and 2 bases at J, leaving 6 bases unmatched. The CDR3 runs to 16 residues. CDR3 sequence: CASSLSLGTAQETQYF. The CDR3 DNA follows: TGTGCCAGCAGTTTATCACTAGGGACAGCACAAGAGACCCAGTACTTC.

This sequence joins TRBV4-3 and TRBJ1-1; 8 bases agree with TRBD1. This CDR3 has 15 residues. J was trimmed by 5 bases and V by 0 bases; bases with no gene match: 5. The germline CDR1 and CDR2 sequences are LGHNA and YSLEER. CDR3 in amino acids: CASSQDNTGGTEAFF. The CDR3 DNA reads TGCGCCAGCAGCCAAGATAACACAGGGGGAACTGAAGCTTTCTTT.

This clone was recorded only once. The V and J genes are TRBV10-3 and TRBJ1-6, with D unclear. CDR3 size: 15 residues. Trimming pared 3 bases from V and 6 bases from J, leaving 12 bases between. Germline CDR1 ENHRY, CDR2 SYGVKD. CDR3 region: CAISEQRTANSPLHF. CDR3 nucleotide sequence: TGTGCCATCAGTGAACAGCGGACGGCTAATTCACCCCTCCACTTT.

CDR3 loop: CASSVGNGQGLSSTDTQYF. CDR3 coding DNA: TGTGCCAGCAGCGTAGGGAACGGGCAGGGCCTATCTAGCACAGATACGCAGTATTTT. J is TRBJ2-3 and V is TRBV9, with TRBD1 as a possible D gene (5 bases). The CDR3 sequence is 19 residues long. Germline V gene lookup returns CDR1 SGDLS and CDR2 YYNGEE. V dropped 0 bases and J dropped 0 bases, with 20 bases sitting between them.

The chain links TRBV18 to TRBJ1-4; 9 positions agree with TRBD1. The V gene's germline CDR1 is KGHSH and CDR2 LQKENI. V gave up 5 bases and J gave up 7 bases; unmatched junction bases: 5. This CDR3 contains 14 residues. CDR3 bases: TGTGCCAGCTCAGCGGGACAGGGAAGTGAAAAACTGTTTTTT. Encoded protein: CASSAGQGSEKLFF.

The V gene is TRBV25-1, the J gene TRBJ1-5; 7 positions agree with TRBD1. Trimming took 2 bases from V and 2 from J; bases not matched to a gene: 6. The CDR3 spans 16 residues. Germline assignment: CDR1 MGHDK and CDR2 SYGVNS. For the CDR3, the DNA is TGTGCCAGCAGTGAACAGGGGGTCGGGGGCAATCAGCCCCAGCATTTT. Protein: CASSEQGVGGNQPQHF.

The chain combines TRBV7-2 with TRBJ2-7, with 7 bases that match TRBD1. V shed 3 bases, J shed 4 bases, and the junction held 6 bases outside the gene matches. This CDR3 is 14 amino acids long. Per germline, CDR1 SGHTA and CDR2 FQGNSA. The CDR3, as DNA: TGTGCCAGCAGCTTTCGACAGGGAGAGTACGAGCAGTACTTC. Residues: CASSFRQGEYEQYF.

V usage is TRBV5-1 and J usage is TRBJ2-2; 9 bases fit TRBD1. The CDR3 covers 15 residues. V trimming: 6 bases; J trimming: 1 base; junction bases outside the gene matches: 4. The germline V gene has CDR1 SGHRS and CDR2 YFSETQ. The CDR3 DNA is TGCGCCAGCACTACGACAGGGGGGAACACCGGGGAGCTGTTTTTT. Residues: CASTTTGGNTGELFF.

The rearrangement uses TRBV30 and TRBJ1-2; TRBD1 aligns across 12 bases. The CDR3 spans 17 residues. Germline trimming cut 4 bases from V and 8 bases from J; bases unmatched to any gene: 17. From germline, CDR1 is GTSNPN and CDR2 SVGIG (reference sequence). CDR3 sequence reads: CAWTIPGQGALGRGYTF. As DNA, the CDR3 is TGTGCCTGGACCATCCCGGGACAGGGGGCCCTAGGTCGGGGCTACACCTTC.

The J gene is TRBJ2-7, the V gene TRBV6-2 or TRBV6-3; 10 bases agree with TRBD1. The CDR3 consists of 15 residues. CDR1 and CDR2 from the germline V gene are MNHEY and SVGEGT. Trimming cost V 5 bases and J 2 bases; bases outside gene matches: 6. The CDR3 here is CASSEGQGIPYEQYF. The CDR3 DNA sequence: TGTGCCAGCAGTGAGGGACAGGGGATCCCCTACGAGCAGTACTTC.

The rearrangement links TRBV12-3 or TRBV12-4 to TRBJ1-2, with no clear D. The CDR3 spans 13 residues. V was pared by 1 base and J by 2 bases, with 5 bases between. CDR3 amino acids: CASSLGGNYGYTF. For the CDR3, the DNA is TGTGCCAGCAGTTTAGGAGGGAACTATGGCTACACCTTC.

The chain joins TRBV3-1 (or the pseudogene TRBV3-2) to TRBJ2-3; the match to TRBD2 covers 12 bases. The CDR3 loop spans 15 amino acids. J lost 4 bases, V lost 4 bases, and 3 bases had no gene match. In germline, CDR1 is LGHDT, CDR2 YNNKEL (reference sequence). In nucleotides, the CDR3 is TGTGCCAGCAGCCCTAGCGGGGGGGTGTCAGATACGCAGTATTTT. Amino acids: CASSPSGGVSDTQYF.

The chain has TRBV3-1 (or the pseudogene TRBV3-2) and TRBJ1-3, with a tentative D call TRBD1 (5 bases). From germline, CDR1 is LGHDT and CDR2 YNNKEL (reference sequence). This CDR3 is 15 amino acids long. The ends were cut back, 4 bases at V and 0 bases at J, with 10 bases in the middle. The CDR3 spells CASSRTGSSGNTIYF. DNA for the CDR3: TGTGCCAGCAGCCGAACAGGTAGCTCTGGAAACACCATATATTTT.

This clone came up a few times. The rearrangement uses TRBV7-2 and TRBJ2-3; D gene ambiguous. Per the germline V gene, CDR1 is SGHTA and CDR2 is FQGNSA. The CDR3 extends over 14 amino acids. The V gene lost 1 base and the J gene lost 4 bases, with 9 bases spanning the gap. The CDR3 coding sequence is TGTGCCAGCAGCTTAGTGGTCCAGGCAGATACGCAGTATTTT. It codes for CASSLVVQADTQYF.

This chain links TRBV7-2 with TRBJ2-5, with a tentative D call TRBD2 (6 bases). Per the germline V gene, CDR1 is SGHTA and CDR2 is FQGNSA. Deletions cut 5 bases from V and 0 bases from J, with 7 bases between. The CDR3 consists of 13 residues. CDR3 in DNA: TGTGCCAGCAGCCGGGGGAACCAAGAGACCCAGTACTTC. Amino acids: CASSRGNQETQYF.

The genes are TRBV7-6 and TRBJ2-7; 10 nucleotides line up with TRBD1. The germline V gene encodes CDR1 SGHVS and CDR2 FNYEAQ. J gave up 2 bases and V 1 base, and 2 bases lay outside the gene matches. The CDR3 extends over 15 amino acids. The CDR3 spells CASSLEGTGAYEQYF. CDR3 in DNA: TGTGCCAGCAGCTTAGAGGGGACAGGGGCCTACGAGCAGTACTTC.

The chain carries TRBV7-8 and TRBJ1-2, with 8 bases aligning to TRBD1. V lost 1 base to trimming and J lost 4 bases; unmatched junction nucleotides: 2. The CDR3 loop spans 14 amino acids. Germline assignment: CDR1 SGHVS and CDR2 FQNEAQ. The CDR3 protein is CASSLEDRAYGYTF. As DNA, the CDR3 is TGTGCCAGCAGCTTAGAGGACAGGGCCTATGGCTACACCTTC.

J is TRBJ1-4 and V is TRBV18; D remains unclear. CDR3 size: 13 residues. The germline gives CDR1 KGHSH, CDR2 LQKENI. V was cut by 2 bases and J by 4 bases, with 5 bases left in between. The CDR3 protein is CASSPGLNEKLFF. CDR3 bases: TGTGCCAGCTCACCAGGACTTAATGAAAAACTGTTTTTT.

The rearrangement joins TRBV5-1 to TRBJ1-1; 9 bases agree with TRBD1. Per the germline V gene, CDR1 is SGHRS and CDR2 is YFSETQ. V lost 2 bases and J lost 4; bases outside the gene matches: 3. The CDR3 is made up of 14 amino acids. The CDR3 bases are TGCGCCAGCAGCTTACAGGGGGCCGGCACTGAAGCTTTCTTT. Translating gives CASSLQGAGTEAFF.

The CDR3 DNA reads TGCGCCAGCAGCTCCCTAGCGGGGGGCCGAGATACGCAGTATTTT. Amino acid sequence: CASSSLAGGRDTQYF. This chain joins TRBV5-1 and TRBJ2-3, with TRBD2 matching 11 bases. V trimming: 3 bases; J trimming: 5 bases; junction bases outside the gene matches: 5. Germline V gene data show CDR1 as SGHRS and CDR2 as YFSETQ. The length of the CDR3 is 15 residues.

The gene calls are TRBV10-3 and TRBJ1-1; 7 bases map to TRBD1. Germline trimming cut 2 bases from V and 2 bases from J; bases unmatched to any gene: 8. Germline V CDR1 and CDR2: ENHRY, SYGVKD. The CDR3 has 16 amino acids. The CDR3 DNA reads as TGTGCCATCAGTGAGCGCGCTACAGGGGCCAACACTGAAGCTTTCTTT. Protein sequence: CAISERATGANTEAFF.

V gene TRBV2 combines with J gene TRBJ2-7; weak D call: TRBD1 (6 bases). CDR3 length: 13 residues. CDR1 is SNHLY and CDR2 is FYNNEI in the germline V gene. V gave up 4 bases and J gave up 4 bases, with 11 bases separating them. The CDR3: CASSVTGTYEQYF. CDR3 DNA: TGTGCCAGCAGTGTGACAGGAACTTACGAGCAGTACTTC.